This TCR beta chain was sequenced in a study of blood T cell repertoires in COVID-19. Looked up from germline, CDR1 is GTSNPN and CDR2 is SVGIG (reference sequence). Trimming cost V 4 bases and J 6 bases, with 6 bases left between them. CDR3 size: 11 residues. In the study's own analysis: Reference gene primer amplification yielded estimated nucleated cell counts. The data were produced by immunoSEQ multiplex PCR, yet TCRdb's version contains in-frame clones alone and is incomplete. The V and J calls and the clone size are those of that table, but D and trimming were determined from the DNA. The sample contains about 100,000 clones, roughly 79% of which appear only once.

The sequence was obtained from a woman in her 70s with acute or convalescent COVID-19. The J gene is TRBJ2-2, the V gene TRBV30, with no clear D. Sample: peripheral blood. The CDR3 DNA is TGTGCCTGGAATCGGGCCGGGGAGCTGTTTTTT. Protein product: CAWNRAGELFF.